Shown below are 32 T cell receptor beta chains from a single sample sequenced in a study of blood T cell repertoires in COVID-19. Here immunoSEQ multiplex PCR was the method, and the copy in TCRdb shows in-frame clones only, minus some. The sample has some 400,000 clones, over 65% seen once; the top ten hold 1.1%. Specimen: peripheral blood. Source of these receptors: a human donor with acute or convalescent COVID-19. The donor label of this sample is uncertain.

The rearrangement joins TRBV10-2 to TRBJ2-7; TRBD2 aligns across 10 bases. This CDR3 contains 17 residues. The V gene end was trimmed by 2 bases and the J gene end by 2 bases; junction bases not matched to a gene: 9. Germline CDR1 reads WSHSY; CDR2 reads SAAADI. CDR3 in amino acids: CASSEASGGGRAYEQYF. CDR3 in DNA: TGCGCCAGCAGTGAGGCTAGCGGGGGAGGAAGGGCCTACGAGCAGTACTTC.

V and J are TRBV5-6 and TRBJ2-3, with 9 bases fitting TRBD1. The CDR3 is 16 amino acids. Looked up from germline, CDR1 is SGHDT and CDR2 is YYEEEE. Trimming took 4 bases from V and 1 from J; bases not matched to a gene: 7. The CDR3 reads CASSHRGQGRTDTQYF. For the CDR3, the DNA is TGTGCCAGCAGCCATAGGGGACAGGGACGCACAGATACGCAGTATTTT.

The chain employs TRBV18 and TRBJ2-7; D is perhaps TRBD2 (5 bases). The CDR3 runs to 16 residues. Germline CDR1 and CDR2: KGHSH and LQKENI. V was clipped by 2 bases and J by 1 base, with 15 bases between them. In nucleotides, the CDR3 is TGTGCCAGCTCACCAAAAACGGCCTCGGGATCCTACGAGCAGTACTTC. Encoded protein: CASSPKTASGSYEQYF.

The chain carries TRBV6-5 and TRBJ1-1; D might be TRBD1 (5 bases). V lost 2 bases to trimming and J lost 9 bases, with 10 bases between them. The CDR3 runs to 12 residues. Germline V gene lookup returns CDR1 MNHEY and CDR2 SVGAGI. The CDR3: CASSYGGVKAFF. The CDR3 region has the DNA TGTGCCAGCAGTTACGGAGGGGTTAAAGCTTTCTTT.

This clone is a singleton in its sample. This chain links TRBV5-8 with TRBJ1-2; a possible D gene is TRBD1 (5 bases). The ends were cut back, 2 bases at V and 4 bases at J, with 6 bases in the middle. From germline, CDR1 is SGHTS and CDR2 YDEGEE. The CDR3 contains 12 residues. Written as DNA, the CDR3 is TGTGCCAGCAGCTTCCAGGGCTATGGCTACACCTTC. Protein: CASSFQGYGYTF.

The chain combines TRBV27 with TRBJ1-3, with 10 nucleotides matching TRBD1. Germline assignment: CDR1 MNHEY and CDR2 SMNVEV (reference sequence). The CDR3 is 14 amino acids. V trimming: 6 bases; J trimming: 3 bases; junction bases outside the gene matches: 2. This CDR3 is CASRGQGGGNTIYF. CDR3 coding DNA: TGTGCCAGCAGAGGACAGGGGGGTGGAAACACCATATATTTT.

The V gene is TRBV4-2, the J gene TRBJ1-1; D call uncertain. Germline assignment: CDR1 LGHNA and CDR2 YNFKEQ. Trimming shortened V by 0 bases and J by 3 bases, and 11 bases separated the two germline ends. The CDR3 totals 15 residues. CDR3 sequence reads: CASSQEQTPYTEAFF. The CDR3 DNA sequence: TGTGCCAGCAGCCAAGAACAGACCCCTTACACTGAAGCTTTCTTT.

The chain is built from TRBV5-4 and TRBJ1-6; TRBD1 is a possible D gene (6 bases). Between the trimmed V and J ends, which lost 0 bases and 12 bases, there was a span of 19 bases. This CDR3 region has 16 residues. The germline gives CDR1 SGHNT, CDR2 YYREEE (reference sequence). The CDR3 DNA follows: TGTGCCAGCAGCTTGGGACTGGGGGCGACTTTTGGACCCCTCCACTTT. Translation: CASSLGLGATFGPLHF.

The genes are TRBV30 and TRBJ1-2; D ambiguous. Germline-derived CDR1 and CDR2 are GTSNPN and SVGIG (reference sequence). The length of the CDR3 is 11 residues. CDR3 coding DNA: TGTGCGATGGCGAGGAGCTATGGCTACACCTTC. Translating gives CAMARSYGYTF.

The chain combines TRBV5-1 with TRBJ2-2; TRBD1 aligns across 10 bases. The V gene end was trimmed by 6 bases and the J gene end by 5 bases; junction bases not matched to a gene: 7. The germline CDR1 and CDR2 sequences are SGHRS and YFSETQ. This CDR3 is built from 15 residues. The CDR3 coding sequence is TGCGCCAGCATGCGGGACAGGGGTGGAACCGGGGAGCTGTTTTTT. It specifies CASMRDRGGTGELFF.

This chain links TRBV7-9 with TRBJ2-5, with D perhaps matching TRBD2 (5 bases). This CDR3 is 15 amino acids long. Per germline, CDR1 SEHNR and CDR2 FQNEAQ (reference sequence). Deletions cut 3 bases from V and 2 bases from J, with 13 bases between. CDR3 nucleotides: TGTGCCAGCAGCTTTTGGCAGAGACTACAAGAGACCCAGTACTTC. Its translation is CASSFWQRLQETQYF.

The rearrangement links TRBV28 to TRBJ1-4; 9 bases fit TRBD1. From germline, CDR1 is MDHEN and CDR2 SYDVKM. This CDR3 is 15 amino acids long. V lost 4 bases, J lost 7 bases, and 7 bases stayed unmatched. In DNA, the CDR3 is TGTGCCAGCAGTTCCCTGACAGGGGGGAGTGAAAAACTGTTTTTT. Its translation is CASSSLTGGSEKLFF.

The chain carries TRBV5-6 and TRBJ2-1, with 7 bases fitting TRBD2. J lost 3 bases, V lost 5 bases, and 8 bases had no gene match. Germline V lookup: CDR1 SGHDT, CDR2 YYEEEE. This CDR3 is 15 amino acids long. In DNA, the CDR3 is TGTGCCAGCAGGAGTCTTAGCGGGTACTACAATGAGCAGTTCTTC. It translates to CASRSLSGYYNEQFF.

J is TRBJ1-5 and V is TRBV10-3; D possibly corresponds to TRBD1 (6 bases). The germline CDR1 and CDR2 sequences are ENHRY and SYGVKD. This CDR3 is 13 amino acids long. V lost 2 bases and J lost 7, with 9 bases in between. CDR3 coding DNA: TGTGCCATCAGTGAGAACCAGGGGCAGCCCCAGCATTTT. This encodes CAISENQGQPQHF.

V and J are TRBV10-2 and TRBJ1-1, with TRBD1 matching over 9 bases. Germline CDR1 and CDR2: WSHSY and SAAADI. V trimming: 6 bases; J trimming: 4 bases; junction bases outside the gene matches: 6. The CDR3 has 14 amino acids. The CDR3 loop reads CASRDRGGGTEAFF. The CDR3 DNA follows: TGCGCCAGCAGGGACAGGGGAGGGGGCACTGAAGCTTTCTTT.

V usage is TRBV27 and J usage is TRBJ2-7; TRBD2 agrees at 8 bases. The ends lost 5 bases at V and 0 bases at J; junction bases unmatched: 3. The CDR3 is 14 residues long. Germline V gene sequence: CDR1 MNHEY, CDR2 SMNVEV (reference sequence). The CDR3 sequence: CASSPGTSSYEQYF. CDR3 DNA: TGTGCCAGCAGTCCCGGGACTAGCTCCTACGAGCAGTACTTC.

The J gene is TRBJ2-1, the V gene TRBV7-2, with 7 positions matching TRBD1. The J segment lost 0 bases and the V segment lost 7 bases, leaving 6 bases of the junction unmatched. This CDR3 contains 15 residues. From germline, CDR1 is SGHTA and CDR2 FQGNSA. CDR3 amino acids: CASNPRQGSYNEQFF. CDR3 sequence (DNA): TGTGCCAGCAACCCCAGACAGGGCTCCTACAATGAGCAGTTCTTC.

The CDR3 reads CASSYGLAALSSTDTQYF. As DNA, the CDR3 is TGTGCCAGCAGCTACGGACTAGCGGCGTTGTCTAGCACAGATACGCAGTATTTT. V gene TRBV5-4 combines with J gene TRBJ2-3; 10 nucleotides agree with TRBD2. The CDR3 sequence is 18 residues long. J was trimmed by 0 bases and V by 3 bases; bases with no gene match: 10. Per the germline V gene, CDR1 is SGHNT and CDR2 is YYREEE (reference sequence).

This chain joins TRBV6-2 or TRBV6-3 and TRBJ2-7; TRBD2 is a possible D gene (6 bases). V was trimmed by 6 bases and J by 6 bases, leaving 18 bases between them. In germline, CDR1 is MNHEY, CDR2 SVGEGT. The CDR3 has 14 residues. The CDR3 DNA reads as TGTGCCAGCAGCCCCGGGACTTCATTCCTCGAGCAGTACTTC. It translates to CASSPGTSFLEQYF.

This chain joins TRBV11-2 and TRBJ1-2; D may be TRBD1 (6 bases). Germline loops: CDR1 SGHAT, CDR2 FQNNGV. CDR3 length equals 14 residues. Trimming stripped 4 bases from V and 5 bases from J, with 14 bases between. In nucleotides, the CDR3 is TGTGCCAGCAGCTCAGGACAGCCGCCTTATGGCTACACCTTC. Protein sequence: CASSSGQPPYGYTF.

The chain joins TRBV7-2 to TRBJ2-6, with 7 bases that match TRBD2. The CDR3 is made up of 17 amino acids. The V gene's germline CDR1 is SGHTA and CDR2 FQGNSA. The V and J ends lost 5 bases and 2 bases, in that order; junction bases with no gene match: 9. The CDR3 bases are TGTGCCAGCAGCCCGGGGGGTTACAGTCCTGGGGCCAACGTCCTGACTTTC. Amino acids: CASSPGGYSPGANVLTF.

This rearrangement joins TRBV3-1 (or the pseudogene TRBV3-2) to TRBJ1-2; 10 nucleotides match TRBD1. This CDR3 has 14 residues. J gave up 8 bases and V 7 bases, and 10 bases lay outside the gene matches. From germline, CDR1 is LGHDT and CDR2 YNNKEL (reference sequence). For the CDR3, the DNA is TGTGCCAGCACCAGCAGGACAGGGGGGGAAGGCTACACCTTC. Translating gives CASTSRTGGEGYTF.

This clone occurred once. This rearrangement joins TRBV29-1 to TRBJ2-1, with 7 bases aligning to TRBD2. Germline V gene data show CDR1 as SQVTM and CDR2 as ANQGSEA. The CDR3 consists of 14 residues. Germline trimming cut 6 bases from V and 6 bases from J; bases unmatched to any gene: 11. CDR3 protein: CSVREVVGGNEQFF. As DNA, the CDR3 is TGCAGCGTCCGGGAGGTCGTGGGCGGCAATGAGCAGTTCTTC.

The CDR3 reads CASSLEKGSGTQYF. The CDR3 DNA reads as TGTGCCAGCAGTCTTGAGAAGGGGTCAGGGACCCAGTACTTC. The chain employs TRBV6-4 and TRBJ2-5; tentatively, D is TRBD1 (5 bases). The germline gives CDR1 MRHNA, CDR2 SNTAGT. Trimming took off 5 bases at V and 7 bases at J, with 17 bases between the two ends. The CDR3 totals 14 residues.

The genes are TRBV27 and TRBJ1-5; D is uncertain. Germline lookup yields CDR1 MNHEY and CDR2 SMNVEV (reference sequence). The V end was cut by 6 bases, the J end by 6 bases, with 15 bases between. The CDR3 length is 14 residues. This CDR3 reads CASSPRVPPQPQHF. The DNA for the CDR3 is TGTGCCAGCAGCCCGCGGGTCCCCCCTCAGCCCCAGCATTTT.

This clone was seen ten or more times. V usage is TRBV2 and J usage is TRBJ2-7, with D perhaps TRBD1 (5 bases). The germline V gene encodes CDR1 SNHLY and CDR2 FYNNEI. The CDR3 loop spans 13 amino acids. The ends were cut back, 10 bases at V and 8 bases at J, with 21 bases in the middle. CDR3 coding DNA: TGTGCCACTACGACAGAACAATTTACGAAGCAGTACTTC. Residues: CATTTEQFTKQYF.

Concerning this clone itself: This sample also contains other DNA sequences that code for the same CDR3. The V gene is TRBV9, the J gene TRBJ2-3; 10 nucleotides match TRBD2. With 0 bases clipped from V and 1 base from J, the junction kept 8 bases outside the gene matches. The CDR3 runs to 18 residues. The V gene's germline CDR1 is SGDLS and CDR2 YYNGEE. CDR3 protein: CASSVGLGLAGGTDTQYF. CDR3 nucleotides: TGTGCCAGCAGCGTAGGGTTGGGGCTAGCGGGGGGCACAGATACGCAGTATTTT.

V usage is TRBV7-6 and J usage is TRBJ1-3, with TRBD1 identical over 7 bases. Germline lookup yields CDR1 SGHVS and CDR2 FNYEAQ. V gave up 5 bases and J gave up 0 bases; unmatched junction bases: 7. The CDR3 spans 16 residues. Here the CDR3 reads CASSPRQGYSGNTIYF. Here the CDR3 DNA reads TGTGCCAGCAGCCCCCGACAGGGATACTCTGGAAACACCATATATTTT.

The gene calls are TRBV9 and TRBJ2-1; 8 bases match TRBD1. The germline V gene encodes CDR1 SGDLS and CDR2 YYNGEE. This CDR3 has 16 amino acids. With V trimmed by 3 bases and J by 4 bases, 9 bases remained unmatched. This CDR3 reads CASSATGGGIYNEQFF. The CDR3 bases are TGTGCCAGCAGCGCCACAGGGGGTGGGATATACAATGAGCAGTTCTTC.

The chain employs TRBV5-1 and TRBJ1-5; possible D gene TRBD1, 5 bases. Trimming pared 0 bases from V and 7 bases from J, leaving 11 bases between. The V gene's germline CDR1 is SGHRS and CDR2 YFSETQ. CDR3 size: 14 residues. For the CDR3, the DNA is TGCGCCAGCAGCTTGGCAGGGTCAGAGCAGCCCCAGCATTTT. Protein: CASSLAGSEQPQHF.

J is TRBJ2-3 and V is TRBV5-1; 8 bases are shared with TRBD2. V shed 4 bases, J shed 1 base, and the junction held 11 bases outside the gene matches. The length of the CDR3 is 17 residues. CDR1 and CDR2 from the germline V gene are SGHRS and YFSETQ. The CDR3 DNA reads as TGCGCCAGCAGCCCGTTTTCTAGCGGGCGTCGCACAGATACGCAGTATTTT. It specifies CASSPFSSGRRTDTQYF.

The gene calls are TRBV6-5 and TRBJ2-1; D unclear. Trimming stripped 4 bases from V and 8 bases from J, with 6 bases between. The CDR3 is 11 amino acids. Germline CDR1 is MNHEY and CDR2 is SVGAGI. The CDR3 is CASSSSDEQFF. Here the CDR3 DNA reads TGTGCCAGCAGTTCAAGCGATGAGCAGTTCTTC.